These T cell receptor beta chains were read from a single sample in a study of T cell repertoires in cytomegalovirus infection. TCRdb re-called the reads with MiXCR, one entry per CDR3 protein. The sample yields around 900,000 distinct CDR3 sequences, roughly 30% seen once. No antigen has been identified for these receptors. This specimen consisted of cultured CD8+ T cells from PBMCs, obtained from culture after CMV antigen stimulation. These receptors all stem from a human donor in good health (CMV status not recorded). Some clones in this sample may be carry-over from other donors' samples. CDR3s include the opening cysteine and the closing phenylalanine or tryptophan. The D gene is left open where the match is weak. Not all rows give a size; the values are once, few, many and, for expanded clones, a class.

CDR3aa: CAIRAWEGEVMNTEAFF; CDR3nt: TGTGCCATCAGGGCTTGGGAGGGAGAGGTGATGAACACTGAAGCTTTCTTT; abundance: -; d_gene: -; v_gene: TRBV10-3; j_gene: TRBJ1-1
CDR3aa: CASSYGGAAEAFF; CDR3nt: TGTGCCAGCAGTTATGGGGGCGCGGCTGAAGCTTTCTTT; abundance: -; d_gene: -; v_gene: TRBV6-5; j_gene: TRBJ1-1
CDR3aa: CASSPLDRDLNQPQHF; CDR3nt: TGTGCCAGCTCACCTTTGGACAGGGACCTTAATCAGCCCCAGCATTTT; abundance: -; d_gene: TRBD1; v_gene: TRBV18; j_gene: TRBJ1-5
CDR3aa: CASSVPEAFF; CDR3nt: TGTGCCAGCAGTGTCCCTGAAGCTTTCTTT; abundance: -; d_gene: -; v_gene: TRBV7-9; j_gene: TRBJ1-1
CDR3aa: CASNPTGVGELFF; CDR3nt: TGTGCCAGCAATCCAACAGGGGTCGGGGAGCTGTTTTTT; abundance: few; d_gene: TRBD1; v_gene: TRBV12-3/TRBV12-4; j_gene: TRBJ2-2
CDR3aa: CASRPKGYNEQFF; CDR3nt: TGTGCCAGCAGGCCAAAGGGGTACAATGAGCAGTTCTTC; abundance: few; d_gene: -; v_gene: TRBV7-9; j_gene: TRBJ2-1
CDR3aa: CASSYRERDTQYF; CDR3nt: TGTGCCAGCAGTTACCGGGAGAGGGATACGCAGTATTTT; abundance: -; d_gene: -; v_gene: TRBV28; j_gene: TRBJ2-3
CDR3aa: CASGRNTDTQYF; CDR3nt: TGTGCTAGTGGTCGAAACACAGATACGCAGTATTTT; abundance: few; d_gene: -; v_gene: TRBV12-5; j_gene: TRBJ2-3
CDR3aa: CASTPGQIYNEQFF; CDR3nt: TGTGCCAGCACCCCGGGACAAATTTACAATGAGCAGTTCTTC; abundance: few; d_gene: -; v_gene: TRBV28; j_gene: TRBJ2-1
CDR3aa: CATSDLFSDTYDTQYF; CDR3nt: TGTGCCACCAGTGATTTATTTAGCGATACCTACGATACGCAGTATTTT; abundance: -; d_gene: -; v_gene: TRBV24-1; j_gene: TRBJ2-3
CDR3aa: CASSQDSPWDGYNEQFF; CDR3nt: TGCGCCAGCAGCCAAGACTCCCCTTGGGACGGCTACAATGAGCAGTTCTTC; abundance: -; d_gene: -; v_gene: TRBV4-1; j_gene: TRBJ2-1